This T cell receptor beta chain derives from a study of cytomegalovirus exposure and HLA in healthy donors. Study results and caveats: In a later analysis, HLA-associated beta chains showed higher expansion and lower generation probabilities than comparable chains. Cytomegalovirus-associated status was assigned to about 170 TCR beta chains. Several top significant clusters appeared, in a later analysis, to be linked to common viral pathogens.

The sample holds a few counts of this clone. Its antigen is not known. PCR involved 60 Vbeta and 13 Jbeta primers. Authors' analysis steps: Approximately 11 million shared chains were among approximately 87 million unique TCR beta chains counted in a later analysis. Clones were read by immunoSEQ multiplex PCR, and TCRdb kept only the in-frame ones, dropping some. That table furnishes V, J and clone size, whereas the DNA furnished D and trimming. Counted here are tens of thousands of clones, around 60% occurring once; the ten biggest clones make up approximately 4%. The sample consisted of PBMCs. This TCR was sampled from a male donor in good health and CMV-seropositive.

CDR3: CAISREPNTEAFF. In DNA form, the CDR3 reads TGTGCCATCAGCAGGGAACCGAACACTGAAGCTTTCTTT. The V call is TRBV10-3, the J call TRBJ1-1, with a weak D call TRBD1 (5 bases). The CDR3 loop spans 13 amino acids. In germline, CDR1 is ENHRY, CDR2 SYGVKD. Between the trimmed V and J ends, which lost 6 bases and 1 base, there was a span of 9 bases.